This T cell receptor beta chain was recorded in a study of blood T cell repertoires in COVID-19. This CDR3 region has 16 residues. Per germline, CDR1 SGHNT and CDR2 YENEEA. The germline V and J ends were trimmed by 4 bases and 3 bases, with 18 bases remaining between them. The repertoire was sequenced with immunoSEQ multiplex PCR; TCRdb's copy has only in-frame clones and lacks some. In the table there are 450,000 or so clones, roughly 89% of which are singletons. The chain has TRBV11-3 and TRBJ2-5; D is unresolved. Sequenced input: peripheral blood. This TCR was recovered from a man between 18 and 29 years old with COVID-19, enrolled during active disease. CDR3 nucleotides: TGTGCCAGCAGCTCCAGGATTTCTACAGAAGAAGAGACCCAGTACTTC. Protein product: CASSSRISTEEETQYF.